One sample yielded the 3 T cell receptor beta chains listed below, sequenced in a study of OX40 agonist ivuxolimab in advanced cancers. Assay used: immunoSEQ multiplex PCR; TCRdb lists only in-frame clones, some missing. The sample carries 13,000 or so clones, 60% to 85% recorded once. The sequencing used CD4+ or CD8+ T cells sorted from blood, collected in a trial of the OX40 agonist ivuxolimab. The origin of the receptors is an adult with an advanced solid tumor such as melanoma, head and neck, liver or kidney cancer.

V gene TRBV4-2 combines with J gene TRBJ2-5; 7 nucleotides match TRBD1. The V gene end was trimmed by 4 bases and the J gene end by 0 bases; junction bases not matched to a gene: 5. The germline V gene has CDR1 LGHNA and CDR2 YNFKEQ. The CDR3 extends over 15 amino acids. The CDR3 here is CASSLSDRDQETQYF. The CDR3 DNA follows: TGTGCCAGCAGCCTCAGTGACAGGGACCAAGAGACCCAGTACTTC.

In its sample, this clone was seen a few times. The chain recombines TRBV14 with TRBJ2-7, with D unclear. V lost 2 bases to trimming and J lost 6 bases, with 14 bases between them. Germline V gene sequence: CDR1 SGHDN, CDR2 FVKESK. The CDR3 is 14 amino acids. The DNA of the CDR3 is TGTGCCAGCAGCCAAACCTTGCTATATGGCGAGCAGTACTTC. Its translation: CASSQTLLYGEQYF.

The J gene is TRBJ2-1, the V gene TRBV2, with no clear D. The CDR3 has 14 residues. CDR1 is SNHLY, CDR2 FYNNEI, per germline. V lost 4 bases and J lost 0, with 7 bases in between. DNA of the CDR3: TGTGCCAGCAGTGCTACCAGCTCCTACAATGAGCAGTTCTTC. Protein: CASSATSSYNEQFF.